One T cell receptor beta chain is described in this entry. The antigen remains unidentified. This record comes from a study of shared clonotypes between healthy human individuals. General study results and limits: The sampled material consisted only of blood, and tissue repertoires are likely to differ. Shared clonotypes: about 5.3% naive CD4, under 4% naive CD8, roughly 2.2% memory CD4, over 0.3% memory CD8.

Every subset's genomic DNA went evenly onto several immunoSEQ plates. Libraries were prepared by immunoSEQ multiplex PCR; TCRdb keeps only in-frame clonotypes and omits some of them. There are around 600,000 clones in the sample; about 98% occur only once, and approximately 0.33% lies in the top ten. V lost 3 bases and J 1 base, leaving 7 bases between the germline ends. Per germline, CDR1 LNHDA and CDR2 SQIVND (reference sequence). The CDR3 is 14 amino acids. Positively selected for CCR7, the CD45RO-negative cells used as naive CD8 cells excluded terminally differentiated effector memory CD45RA+ cells.

Sequenced sample: naive CD8+ T cells sorted from blood. The chain is built from TRBV19 and TRBJ2-1; D uncertain. This clonotype was sampled from a man younger than 45 in good health. CDR3 region: CASSMGSSYNEQFF. The CDR3 DNA follows: TGTGCCAGTAGTATGGGTTCATCCTACAATGAGCAGTTCTTC.